Listed below are T cell receptor beta chains from one sample, sequenced in a study of T-cell reconstitution after alpha-beta-depleted transplantation in children. Using its own MiXCR run on the PCR reads, TCRdb lists one record per CDR3 protein. The data contain a few hundred thousand distinct CDR3 sequences, more than 20% of them singletons. The input for sequencing was PBMCs, mostly from graft donor cells, taken 360 days after TCRalphabeta/CD19-depleted stem cell transplant. These receptors came from a female patient between 2 and 15 years old who had a stem cell transplant for congenital amegakaryocytic thrombocytopenia, so the T cells may come from the graft donor. CDR3s leave out the opening cysteine and the closing phenylalanine or tryptophan. Size is omitted from some rows. Given values are once, few, many or a class for expanded clones.

CDR3	J	size	V
ASRSGVRGAKNIQY	TRBJ2-4	few	TRBV12-3/TRBV12-4
ASSSAGTQY	TRBJ2-5	few	TRBV6-5
ASSHGVGSNTGELF	TRBJ2-2	-	TRBV19
ASSQPGAGNTIY	TRBJ1-3	-	TRBV18
SARGSRNTDTQY	TRBJ2-3	few	TRBV20-1
ASSLGRRLKGSYEQY	TRBJ2-7	-	TRBV7-2
SASLREATEAF	TRBJ1-1	-	TRBV20-1
ASSLAGGDGYT	TRBJ1-2	-	TRBV7-2
ASSLRGSGDVDTQY	TRBJ2-3	-	TRBV12-3/TRBV12-4
ASSLGAGWLHGYT	TRBJ1-2	few	TRBV12-3/TRBV12-4
ASSQESAHGEQY	TRBJ2-7	-	TRBV4-1
ASRRNTGGGGNTIY	TRBJ1-3	-	TRBV6-5
STISGSITYEQF	TRBJ2-1	-	TRBV20-1
ASTVSSITDTQY	TRBJ2-3	-	TRBV2
ASSLGLGATGGFTANIQY	TRBJ2-4	few	TRBV12-3/TRBV12-4
ASKRGQGLNGELF	TRBJ2-2	few	TRBV5-6
ASSYMGETGELF	TRBJ2-2	few	TRBV6-5
ASSAPTKGSDTQY	TRBJ2-3	many	TRBV10-2
SARQGAIEKLF	TRBJ1-4	few	TRBV20-1
ASKTSGGAPDTQY	TRBJ2-3	few	TRBV12-3/TRBV12-4
ASSLVWGRETQY	TRBJ2-5	many	TRBV5-6
SVAGGGGEQF	TRBJ2-1	few	TRBV29-1
ASSPRSNNEQF	TRBJ2-1	few	TRBV18
ASSYDPIAGDPYNEQF	TRBJ2-1	few	TRBV6-5
ASSQDGSGEETQY	TRBJ2-5	-	TRBV4-1
ASSYFLAGVLGEQY	TRBJ2-7	once	TRBV6-2/TRBV6-3
ASSQQMNTEAF	TRBJ1-1	few	TRBV4-1
ASSSRPLGGSPLH	TRBJ1-6	-	TRBV19
ASSVMPELGNTEAF	TRBJ1-1	few	TRBV5-1
AISEAGGWDEQY	TRBJ2-7	few	TRBV10-3
ASSPGTGYNEQF	TRBJ2-1	many	TRBV18
AISESNQRDEQF	TRBJ2-1	-	TRBV10-3
AISVSGSLNEQF	TRBJ2-1	few	TRBV10-3
ASSQGVAGGGETQY	TRBJ2-5	few	TRBV3-1
ASSHPTGGQETQY	TRBJ2-5	-	TRBV4-1
AISNTNSGLPPETQY	TRBJ2-5	few	TRBV10-3
AISAGRRDGNQPQH	TRBJ1-5	few	TRBV10-3
ASINLGFDTDTQY	TRBJ2-3	-	TRBV28
ASSPDRENIQY	TRBJ2-4	once	TRBV18
ASSFWVPWSTDSQY	TRBJ2-3	-	TRBV12-3/TRBV12-4